The present TCR beta chain was sequenced within a study of lymphopenia after photon versus proton radiotherapy (dated by TCRdb to about 2019). Looking at the study overall: The study compared the immunological effects of photon versus proton radiation therapy in patients with gastrointestinal tumors who developed high-grade lymphopenia. A cohort of 20 patients with gastrointestinal tumors who received either photon or proton therapy and subsequently developed lymphopenia was included. The study was designed to characterize how the impact on the immune system differs between the two radiation modalities.

With regard to this clone: The clone's antigen remains unknown. No much larger clone is present one base from it, and per-base qualities are unavailable.

To prepare the library, the immunoSEQ multiplex PCR assay was applied. Alongside multiparametric flow cytometry, deep sequencing of rearranged TCR beta loci was used to profile the T cell repertoires. TCRdb stores this immuneACCESS table with in-frame sequences only. Part of the clones is absent; in the studies checked, under half of the shortfall reflects unresolved V genes, and no reason is known for the rest. The sample table records 37,000 or so clones; around 85% of these occur just once. The ten largest clones add up to approximately 2.9% of the sample. The germline V gene specifies MNHEY as CDR1 and SVGAGI as CDR2. Inclusive of the bounding cysteine and phenylalanine, the CDR3 is 16 residues long. Left in the record is the CDR3 DNA by itself, 48 bases read in frame from the first base. Trimming leaves V shorter by 4 bases and J shorter by 3 bases, with the junction holding 8 bases beyond the gene matches.

What the research found in general, with its limitations: Proton-treated patients stayed relatively stable during treatment, while photon-treated patients lost naive T cells and TCR diversity and gained effector/memory populations. The survival association was examined only in patients who died, and the authors described better survival with proton therapy as a possibility, not as a demonstrated result. After the lymphocyte count nadir, repertoires from photon-treated patients showed oligoclonal expansion, particularly of CD8+ Temra cells, and this expansion drove the decline in diversity. Among patients across the cohort who died, overall survival time showed an inverse correlation with a larger post-nadir drop in TCR diversity.

This specimen consisted of peripheral blood, obtained from a patient treated with photon-based radiotherapy. The clonotype was recovered from a man aged 45-65 years with gastric cancer. The sequence links TRBV6-5 to TRBJ2-1; the central 8 bases match TRBD2. The CDR3 reads CASSSIAGKVYNEQFF. In nucleotides, the sequence is TGTGCCAGCAGTTCTATAGCGGGAAAGGTCTACAATGAGCAGTTCTTC.